The 19 T cell receptor beta chains listed next were all sequenced from one sample in a study of T cells expressing NK-cell markers. TCRdb reworked the 5' RACE reads into one entry per CDR3 protein, no DNA. Its listing shows 500,000 to 700,000 distinct CDR3 sequences. The sequenced sample was blood T cells: a sorted CD56 or NKG2C T cell subset, CD4+ or CD8+ T cells, or bulk PBMC T cells (not recorded which). Receptor source: a man younger than 35 in good health.

The chain employs TRBV27 and TRBJ2-1; there is no DNA to check the TCRdb D call of TRBD1. This CDR3 region has 12 residues. Germline CDR1 reads MNHEY; CDR2 reads SMNVEV (reference sequence). Here the CDR3 reads CATNWRGGEQFF.

The V and J genes are TRBV6-5 and TRBJ2-1; the TCRdb D gene call, TRBD1, has no DNA to confirm it. The CDR3 is 13 amino acids. Germline CDR1 is MNHEY and CDR2 is SVGAGI. This chain's CDR3 is CASRLGQTVEQFF.

The V call is TRBV7-8, the J call TRBJ2-7; the TCRdb call, TRBD1, lacks DNA for checking. This CDR3 is built from 16 residues. Germline assignment: CDR1 SGHVS and CDR2 FQNEAQ. The CDR3 loop reads CASSLGRDRSFYEQYF.

The chain carries TRBV20-1 and TRBJ2-1; the TCRdb D gene call, TRBD1, has no DNA to confirm it. Germline CDR1 is DFQATT and CDR2 is SNEGSKA (reference sequence). This CDR3 is built from 16 residues. CDR3 loop: CSARDGPVSSYNEQFF.

The chain is built from TRBV5-1 and TRBJ1-4; the TCRdb call, TRBD1, lacks DNA for checking. The CDR3 totals 15 residues. CDR1 and CDR2 (germline): SGHRS, YFSETQ. The CDR3 spells CASSLSGTGPEKLFF.

V is TRBV5-6 and J is TRBJ2-5; TCRdb returns TRBD2, unconfirmable since there is no DNA. The germline CDR1 and CDR2 sequences are SGHDT and YYEEEE. The CDR3 loop spans 17 amino acids. CDR3 amino acids: CASSFLGLAGSQQTQYF. Complete variable domain (other parts from reference TRBV5-6 and TRBJ2-5): DAGVTQSPTHLIKTRGQQVTLRCSPKSGHDTVSWYQQALGQGPQFIFQYYEEEERQRGNFPDRFSGHQFPNYSSELNVNALLLGDSALYLCASSFLGLAGSQQTQYFGPGTRLLVL.

The J gene is TRBJ2-1, the V gene TRBV5-1; the TRBD2 assignment by TCRdb is unverifiable without DNA. Germline loops: CDR1 SGHRS, CDR2 YFSETQ. The CDR3 loop spans 17 amino acids. The CDR3 is CASSLGPAGGGGNEQFF.

The chain combines TRBV7-9 with TRBJ2-1. Germline lookup yields CDR1 SEHNR and CDR2 FQNEAQ (reference sequence). The CDR3 has 16 residues. CDR3 region: CASSLARSDSYNEQFF.

The gene calls are TRBV5-1 and TRBJ2-1; TCRdb picks TRBD2, but there is no DNA to check that call. Per the germline V gene, CDR1 is SGHRS and CDR2 is YFSETQ. The length of the CDR3 is 17 residues. The CDR3 loop reads CASSLGPGLVSYNEQFF.

V and J are TRBV4-1 and TRBJ2-3; TCRdb selects TRBD2, and the lack of DNA leaves this call unchecked. Germline V gives CDR1 MGHRA, CDR2 YSYEKL. The CDR3 loop spans 15 amino acids. The CDR3 here is CASSFLAGVPNTQYF.

The rearrangement links TRBV7-8 to TRBJ2-7; TCRdb selects TRBD2, and the lack of DNA leaves this call unchecked. CDR1 is SGHVS and CDR2 is FQNEAQ in the germline V gene. This CDR3 region has 16 residues. CDR3 sequence reads: CASSLHLAGVGYEQYF.

This CDR3 is CASSDRGLAEETQYF. This chain links TRBV7-9 with TRBJ2-5; the D call from TCRdb, TRBD2, cannot be confirmed without DNA. This CDR3 has 15 amino acids. Germline V lookup: CDR1 SEHNR, CDR2 FQNEAQ (reference sequence).

The V gene is TRBV6-4, the J gene TRBJ2-6; the D call of TRBD2 rests on TCRdb alone, since no DNA is present to check it. Germline-derived CDR1 and CDR2 are MRHNA and SNTAGT. CDR3 length equals 16 residues. The CDR3 loop is CASRAGFNSGANVLTF.

The chain carries TRBV6-1 and TRBJ2-7; TCRdb proposes TRBD1, but this gene call is untestable without DNA. This CDR3 has 14 residues. Germline V gives CDR1 MNHNS, CDR2 SASEGT. CDR3 sequence: CATSMGGKWYEQYF.

This chain joins TRBV20-1 and TRBJ2-3; the D gene TCRdb calls, TRBD1, cannot be checked with no DNA. The CDR3 length is 16 residues. Germline CDR1 reads DFQATT; CDR2 reads SNEGSKA (reference sequence). The CDR3 spells CSAGLMGPGVSGTQYF.

The genes are TRBV7-2 and TRBJ2-1; absent DNA, TCRdb's TRBD2 call cannot be checked. CDR3 length: 13 residues. Germline V gives CDR1 SGHTA, CDR2 FQGNSA. This chain's CDR3 is CASSRRVDNEQFF.

This chain uses TRBV7-3 with TRBJ2-7; TCRdb calls TRBD2, which cannot be checked without DNA. CDR1 and CDR2 (germline): SGHTA, FQGTGA. The CDR3 totals 15 residues. CDR3: CASSPGPWGTYEQYF.

The chain employs TRBV12-3 or TRBV12-4 and TRBJ2-3; TCRdb indicates TRBD1, and absent DNA this call remains unverified. The CDR3 spans 15 residues. This CDR3 reads CASSLRQVPADTQYF.

The CDR3 sequence is CASSQDPGLKAETQYF. The genes are TRBV4-2 and TRBJ2-3; TCRdb's assignment of TRBD2 cannot be checked, as there is no DNA. CDR1 and CDR2 (germline): LGHNA, YNFKEQ. This CDR3 contains 16 residues.